This TCR beta chain was documented in a study of shared clonotypes between healthy human individuals (TCRdb year 2020). Context from the whole study: A few men and a couple of women, aged 18 to 49 years, made up the cohort. To estimate repertoire size and how much clonotypes are shared between individuals, the study performed deep sequencing of blood TCR repertoires from about five healthy adults. For each donor, CD4 naive and CD4 memory were each given three plates, CD8 naive was given two plates, and CD8 memory was given one plate. Libraries were prepared and TCR repertoires were sequenced by different laboratories using diverse techniques, in order to increase sequencing depth and limit assay-specific biases. Per donor, leukapheresis produced somewhere between about 0.94 and 9 billion PBMCs.

Using the deep immunoSEQ assay, TCR CDR3 regions were amplified from genomic DNA by multiplex PCR. For each cell subset, the extracted genomic DNA was distributed evenly across all wells of several immunoSEQ 96-well plates, and each plate served as one replicate. For sorted subsets, 150 to 250 ng of genomic DNA, equivalent to around 31,000 T cell genomes, went into each replicate PCR. Purified libraries were measured with a Qubit 3.0 fluorometer, size-checked on a Bioanalyzer 2100, and measured again with the KAPA Library Quantification kit. A separate single-read 150-cycle Illumina NextSeq 550 flow cell was used to sequence each immunoSEQ 96-well plate. Per the source publication's procedure: Because the immunoSEQ output held only junctional sequences and lacked quality scores, the filtering could not match the filtering applied to full-length reads. Sequences were annotated with PyIR, a Python wrapper for IgBLAST v1.9, using IMGT germline references to assign V/J genes and CDR3. Reads with weak V/J assignments (E-value above 1e-6), missing CDR3, stop codons, out-of-frame junctions, or ambiguous translated residues were removed. V3J clonotypes were defined by identical inferred V gene, J gene, and CDR3 amino acid sequence. The percentage overlap between two repertoires was calculated by dividing the number of shared unique clonotypes by the size of the smaller repertoire. Richness of each repertoire was evaluated using RTK rarefaction, the Chao1 estimator, and Recon v2.1 estimates of unobserved clonotypes. Generation probabilities for all TCRbeta clonotypes obtained by the gDNA method from a few donors were computed using OLGA. As stored in TCRdb, this immuneACCESS dataset retains in-frame rearrangements with V and J assigned. A fraction of the clones does not appear; measured against another copy, unresolved V genes explain less than half of the discrepancy, and the remainder lacks a known reason. V, J and clone size derive from that table, while D and trimming were established from the DNA sequence. In all, the sample holds nearly 1,000,000 clones, and about 80% of those were seen once. Together, the top ten hold approximately 1.5% of the sample.

The donors were healthy, HIV-negative adults with no recently reported acute infections or vaccinations. Every donor was a Caucasian adult residing in Nashville, Tennessee, USA. CD4+ T cells were enriched by magnetic negative selection; naive cells were then positively selected on CD45RA, and the negative fraction formed the memory subset. Blood was obtained by leukapheresis, after which PBMCs were separated by Ficoll-Histopaque density gradient centrifugation and cryopreserved in liquid nitrogen vapor phase. Purity and quantity of every magnetically sorted T cell population were checked by analytical flow cytometry. From each sorted fraction, genomic DNA was isolated and quantified by UV absorbance on a Nanodrop 2000c. A remark on this clone: The specificity of this receptor is unknown. No base quality values were provided; no much bigger clone lies one nucleotide off.

After removal of 5 bases from V and 7 bases from J, the junction retains 3 bases not matched to a gene. The CDR3 contains 13 residues, cysteine and phenylalanine counted. The DNA shown is the 39-base CDR3, in frame from base 1. For CDR1 and CDR2, the germline V gene lists MNHEY and SVGAGI. What the authors observed across the whole study: Pairwise subsampling indicated that sequencing depth was expected to affect the degree of clonotype sharing among donors. Rarefaction of sorted-subset datasets indicated incomplete sequencing despite the large sequencing depth. Only blood was sampled, and tissue TCR repertoires likely differ from those in blood. Larger estimated clonotype richness was generally found for naive subsets than for memory subsets. Because the study included a small number of donors, the genetic and exposure-history diversity represented was limited. Higher generation probabilities were observed for clonotypes shared by all four sorted-subset donors than for non-shared clonotypes. Around 5.4% of naive CD4, around 3.6% of naive CD8, approximately 2.2% of memory CD4, and 0.35% to 0.4% of memory CD8 clonotypes were shared across several donors.

Sequenced material: memory CD4+ T cells sorted from blood. The meaning of the sample's cell subset or site label: CD45RA-negative fraction. The rearrangement joined TRBV6-5 to TRBJ1-4, with TRBD1 identical over 8 junction bases. The clonotype comes from a man between 18 and 29 years old in good health. The DNA reads as follows: TGTGCCAGCAGTCCCGACAGGGGTGAAAAACTGTTTTTT. It translates as CASSPDRGEKLFF.